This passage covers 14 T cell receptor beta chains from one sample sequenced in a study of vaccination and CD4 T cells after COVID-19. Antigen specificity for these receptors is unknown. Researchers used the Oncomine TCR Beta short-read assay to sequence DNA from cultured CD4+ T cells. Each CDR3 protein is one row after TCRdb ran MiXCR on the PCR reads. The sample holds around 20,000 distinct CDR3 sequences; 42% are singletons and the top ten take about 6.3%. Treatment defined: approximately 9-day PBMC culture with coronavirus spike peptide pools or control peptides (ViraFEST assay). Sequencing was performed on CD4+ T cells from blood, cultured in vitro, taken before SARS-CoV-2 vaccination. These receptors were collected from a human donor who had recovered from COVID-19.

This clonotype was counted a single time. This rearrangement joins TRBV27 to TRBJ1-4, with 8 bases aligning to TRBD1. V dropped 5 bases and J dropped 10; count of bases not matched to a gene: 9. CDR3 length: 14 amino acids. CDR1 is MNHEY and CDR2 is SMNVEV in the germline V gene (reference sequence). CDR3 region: CASSPQGAGGKLFF. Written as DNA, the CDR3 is TGTGCCAGCAGTCCTCAGGGGGCTGGGGGAAAACTGTTTTTT.

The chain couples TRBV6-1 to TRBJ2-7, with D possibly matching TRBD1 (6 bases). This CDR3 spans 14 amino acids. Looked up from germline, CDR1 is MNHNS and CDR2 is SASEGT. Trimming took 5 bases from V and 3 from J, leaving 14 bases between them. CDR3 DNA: TGTGCCAGCAGTATGGACAGTTTTCGCTACGAGCAGTACTTC. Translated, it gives CASSMDSFRYEQYF.

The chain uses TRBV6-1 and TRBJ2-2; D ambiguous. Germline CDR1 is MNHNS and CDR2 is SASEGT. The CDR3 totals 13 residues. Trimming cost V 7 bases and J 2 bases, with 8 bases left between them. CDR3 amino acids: CASKRTNTGELFF. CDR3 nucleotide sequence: TGTGCCAGCAAACGAACAAACACCGGGGAGCTGTTTTTT.

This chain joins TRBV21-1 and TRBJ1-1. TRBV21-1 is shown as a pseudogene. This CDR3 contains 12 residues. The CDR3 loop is CASTPLGTEAFF. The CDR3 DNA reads TGTGCCAGCACCCCACTCGGAACTGAAGCTTTCTTT.

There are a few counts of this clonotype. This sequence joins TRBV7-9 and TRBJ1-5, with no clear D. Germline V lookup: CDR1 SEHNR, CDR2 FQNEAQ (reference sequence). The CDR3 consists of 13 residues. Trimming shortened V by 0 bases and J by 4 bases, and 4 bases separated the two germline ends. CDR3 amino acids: CASSLASNQPQHF. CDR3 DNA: TGTGCCAGCAGCTTAGCCAGTAATCAGCCCCAGCATTTT.

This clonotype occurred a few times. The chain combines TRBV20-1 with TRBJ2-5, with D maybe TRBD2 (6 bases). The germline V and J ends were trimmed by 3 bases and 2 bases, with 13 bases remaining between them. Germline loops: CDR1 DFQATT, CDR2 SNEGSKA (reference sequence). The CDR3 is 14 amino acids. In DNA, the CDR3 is TGCAGTGCTAGGCCGGGGACTGGACAAGAGACCCAGTACTTC. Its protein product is CSARPGTGQETQYF.

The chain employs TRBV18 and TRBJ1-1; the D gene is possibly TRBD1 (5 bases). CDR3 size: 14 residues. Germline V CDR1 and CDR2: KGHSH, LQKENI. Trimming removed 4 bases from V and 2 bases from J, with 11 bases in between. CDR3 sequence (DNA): TGTGCCAGCTCACAGGGACTCCTCAACACTGAAGCTTTCTTT. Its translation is CASSQGLLNTEAFF.

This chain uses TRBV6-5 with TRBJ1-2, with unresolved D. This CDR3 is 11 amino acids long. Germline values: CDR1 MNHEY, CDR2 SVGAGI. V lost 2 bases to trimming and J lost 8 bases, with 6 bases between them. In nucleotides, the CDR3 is TGTGCCAGCAGTTACGAAGGGGGCTACACCTTC. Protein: CASSYEGGYTF.

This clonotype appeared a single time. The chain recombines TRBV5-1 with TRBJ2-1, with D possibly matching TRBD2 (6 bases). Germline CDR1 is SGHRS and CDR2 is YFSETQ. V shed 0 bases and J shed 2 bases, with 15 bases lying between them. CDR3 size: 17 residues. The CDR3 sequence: CASSLVFEGGTYNEQFF. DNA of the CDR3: TGCGCCAGCAGCTTGGTCTTTGAGGGAGGCACCTACAATGAGCAGTTCTTC.

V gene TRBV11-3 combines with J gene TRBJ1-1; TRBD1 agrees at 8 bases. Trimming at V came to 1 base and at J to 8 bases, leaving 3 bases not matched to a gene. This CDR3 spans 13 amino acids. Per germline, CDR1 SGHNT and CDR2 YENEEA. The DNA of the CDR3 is TGTGCCAGCAGCTTAGTGCGGGACAGGGAAGCTTTCTTT. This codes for CASSLVRDREAFF.

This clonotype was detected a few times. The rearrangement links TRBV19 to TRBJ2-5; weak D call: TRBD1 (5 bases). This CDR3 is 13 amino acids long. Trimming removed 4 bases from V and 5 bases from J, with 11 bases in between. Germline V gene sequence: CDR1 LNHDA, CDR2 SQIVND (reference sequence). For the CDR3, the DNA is TGTGCCAGTAGTACAGGGATTGGGGAGACCCAGTACTTC. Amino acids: CASSTGIGETQYF.

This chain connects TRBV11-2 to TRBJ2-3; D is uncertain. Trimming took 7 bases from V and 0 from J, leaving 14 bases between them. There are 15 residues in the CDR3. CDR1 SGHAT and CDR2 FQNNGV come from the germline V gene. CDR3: CASINETTSTDTQYF. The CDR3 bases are TGTGCCAGCATAAACGAGACAACAAGCACAGATACGCAGTATTTT.

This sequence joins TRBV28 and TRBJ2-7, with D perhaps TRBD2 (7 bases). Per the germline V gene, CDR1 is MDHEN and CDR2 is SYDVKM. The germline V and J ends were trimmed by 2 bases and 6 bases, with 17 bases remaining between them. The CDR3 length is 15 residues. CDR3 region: CASSLLQGRVSEQYF. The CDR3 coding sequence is TGTGCCAGCAGTTTACTTCAGGGGAGGGTGAGCGAGCAGTACTTC.

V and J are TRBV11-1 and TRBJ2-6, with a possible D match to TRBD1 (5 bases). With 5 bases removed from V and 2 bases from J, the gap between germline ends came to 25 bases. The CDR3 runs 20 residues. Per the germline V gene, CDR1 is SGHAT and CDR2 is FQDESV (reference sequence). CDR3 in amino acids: CASSPTVVRAVVPGANVLTF. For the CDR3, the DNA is TGTGCCAGCAGCCCCACCGTAGTCAGGGCTGTTGTTCCTGGGGCCAACGTCCTGACTTTC.